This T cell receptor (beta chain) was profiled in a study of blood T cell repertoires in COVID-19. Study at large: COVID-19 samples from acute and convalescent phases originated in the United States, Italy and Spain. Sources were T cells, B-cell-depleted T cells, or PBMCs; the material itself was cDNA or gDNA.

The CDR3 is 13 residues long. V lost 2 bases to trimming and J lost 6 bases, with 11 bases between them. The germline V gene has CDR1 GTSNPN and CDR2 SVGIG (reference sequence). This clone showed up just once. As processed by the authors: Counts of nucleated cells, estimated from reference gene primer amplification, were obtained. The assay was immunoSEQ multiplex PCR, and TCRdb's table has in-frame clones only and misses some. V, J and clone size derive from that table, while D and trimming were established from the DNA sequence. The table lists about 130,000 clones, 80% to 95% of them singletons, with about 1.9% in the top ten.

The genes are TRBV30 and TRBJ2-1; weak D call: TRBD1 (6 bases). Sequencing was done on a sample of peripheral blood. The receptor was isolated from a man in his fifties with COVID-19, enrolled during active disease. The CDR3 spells CAWSFTRGNEQFF. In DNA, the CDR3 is TGTGCCTGGAGTTTCACCAGGGGCAATGAGCAGTTCTTC.